This TCR beta chain stems from a study of cytomegalovirus exposure and HLA in healthy donors. Germline V gene sequence: CDR1 LNHDA, CDR2 SQIVND (reference sequence). V lost 8 bases, J lost 7 bases, and 17 bases lay in between. The CDR3 sequence is 14 residues long. The PCR ran on 60 Vbeta and 13 Jbeta primers. Repertoires were generated with immunoSEQ multiplex PCR, while TCRdb's copy carries only in-frame clones and drops some. This sample's table reports some 64,000 clones. As to this clone: What it binds is unknown.

General study results and limits: According to an earlier analysis, most TCR beta V segments yielded productive rearrangements about 87% or about 30% of the time. Usually a TCR sequence was rare, but some public TCRs were found in many donors.

This receptor was identified in a woman in her 30s in good health and CMV-seronegative. Specimen: PBMCs. The chain employs TRBV19 and TRBJ1-4; D call uncertain. CDR3 nucleotide sequence: TGTGCCAGTTCTAGACTCTCATGTGGTGAAAAACTGTTTTTT. This encodes CASSRLSCGEKLFF. Variable domain in full (rest from reference TRBV19 and TRBJ1-4): DGGITQSPKYLFRKEGQNVTLSCEQNLNHDAMYWYRQDPGQGLRLIYYSQIVNDFQKGDIAEGYSVSREKKESFPLTVTSAQKNPTAFYLCASSRLSCGEKLFFGSGTQLSVL.